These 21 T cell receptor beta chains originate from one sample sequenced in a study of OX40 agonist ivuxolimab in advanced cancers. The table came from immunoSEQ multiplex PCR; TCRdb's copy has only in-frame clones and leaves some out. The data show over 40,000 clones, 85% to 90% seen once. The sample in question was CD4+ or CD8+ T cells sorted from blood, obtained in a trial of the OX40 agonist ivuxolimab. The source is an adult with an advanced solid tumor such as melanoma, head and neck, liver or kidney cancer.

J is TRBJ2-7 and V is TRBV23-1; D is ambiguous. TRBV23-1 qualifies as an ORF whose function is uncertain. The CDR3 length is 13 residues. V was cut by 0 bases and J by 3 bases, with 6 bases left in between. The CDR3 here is CASSQSGGYEQYF. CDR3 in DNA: TGCGCCAGCAGTCAATCGGGTGGCTACGAGCAGTACTTC.

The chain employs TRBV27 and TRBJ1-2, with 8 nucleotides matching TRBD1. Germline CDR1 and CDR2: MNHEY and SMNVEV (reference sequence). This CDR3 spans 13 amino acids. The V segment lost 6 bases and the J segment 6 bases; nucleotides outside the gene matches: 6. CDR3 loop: CASRTTGENGYTF. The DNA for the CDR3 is TGTGCCAGCAGGACGACAGGGGAAAATGGCTACACCTTC.

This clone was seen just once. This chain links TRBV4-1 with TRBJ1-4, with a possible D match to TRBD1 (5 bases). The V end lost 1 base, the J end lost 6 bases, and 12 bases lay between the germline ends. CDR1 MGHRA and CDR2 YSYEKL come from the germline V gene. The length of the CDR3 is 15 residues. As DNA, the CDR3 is TGCGCCAGCAGCCAAGTCGAGGGGACGGATGAAAAACTGTTTTTT. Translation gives CASSQVEGTDEKLFF.

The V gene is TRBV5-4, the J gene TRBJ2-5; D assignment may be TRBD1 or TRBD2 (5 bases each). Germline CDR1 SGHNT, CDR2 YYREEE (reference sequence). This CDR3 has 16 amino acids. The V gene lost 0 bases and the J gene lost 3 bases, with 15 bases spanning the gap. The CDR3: CASSLAGAGWEETQYF. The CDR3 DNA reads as TGTGCCAGCAGCTTGGCCGGGGCAGGGTGGGAAGAGACCCAGTACTTC. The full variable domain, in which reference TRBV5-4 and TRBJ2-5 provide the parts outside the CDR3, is ETGVTQSPTHLIKTRGQQVTLRCSSQSGHNTVSWYQQALGQGPQFIFQYYREEENGRGNFPPRFSGLQFPNYSSELNVNALELDDSALYLCASSLAGAGWEETQYFGPGTRLLVL.

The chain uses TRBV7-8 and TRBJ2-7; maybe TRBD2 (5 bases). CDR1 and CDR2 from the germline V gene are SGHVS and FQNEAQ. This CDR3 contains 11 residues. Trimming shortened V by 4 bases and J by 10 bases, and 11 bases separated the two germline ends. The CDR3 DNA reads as TGTGCCAGCAGCTCGGAGGTGGGTCAGTACTTC. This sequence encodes CASSSEVGQYF.

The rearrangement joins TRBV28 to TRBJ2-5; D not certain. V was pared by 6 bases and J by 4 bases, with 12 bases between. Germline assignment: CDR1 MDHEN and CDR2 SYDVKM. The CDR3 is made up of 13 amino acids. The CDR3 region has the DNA TGTGCCAGCAGCGTATCAAATGGAGAGACCCAGTACTTC. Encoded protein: CASSVSNGETQYF.

The CDR3 loop reads CASSQGLGFETQYF. The CDR3 DNA reads as TGTGCCAGCAGCCAAGGCCTAGGATTCGAGACCCAGTACTTC. The rearrangement uses TRBV14 and TRBJ2-5, with D uncertain. The germline V gene encodes CDR1 SGHDN and CDR2 FVKESK. The CDR3 has 14 amino acids. The V and J ends lost 1 base and 5 bases respectively, with 11 bases between them.

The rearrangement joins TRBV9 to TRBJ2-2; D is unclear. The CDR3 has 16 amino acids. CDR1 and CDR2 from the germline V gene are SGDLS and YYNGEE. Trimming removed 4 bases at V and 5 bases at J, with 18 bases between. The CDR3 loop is CASSPSRVIRTGELFF. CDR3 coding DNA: TGTGCCAGCAGCCCCAGCCGTGTGATTAGGACCGGGGAGCTGTTTTTT.

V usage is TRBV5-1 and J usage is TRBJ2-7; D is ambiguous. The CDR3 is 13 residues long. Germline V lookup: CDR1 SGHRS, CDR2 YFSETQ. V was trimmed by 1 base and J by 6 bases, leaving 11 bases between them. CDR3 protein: CASSLFDRGEQYF. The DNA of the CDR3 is TGCGCCAGCAGCTTGTTCGACCGAGGCGAGCAGTACTTC.

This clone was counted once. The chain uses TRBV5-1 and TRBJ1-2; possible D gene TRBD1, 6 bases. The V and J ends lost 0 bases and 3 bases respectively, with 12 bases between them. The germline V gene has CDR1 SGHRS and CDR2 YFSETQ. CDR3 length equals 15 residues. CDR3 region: CASSLVQGHYYGYTF. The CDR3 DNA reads TGCGCCAGCAGCTTGGTCCAGGGACATTACTATGGCTACACCTTC.

The CDR3 region is CASSLQGEDTQYF. The CDR3 DNA reads TGTGCCAGCTCACTGCAAGGGGAAGATACGCAGTATTTT. The rearrangement uses TRBV18 and TRBJ2-3; TRBD1 might be the D (5 bases). The CDR3 is 13 amino acids. The ends were cut back, 4 bases at V and 5 bases at J, with 10 bases in the middle. CDR1 is KGHSH and CDR2 is LQKENI in the germline V gene.

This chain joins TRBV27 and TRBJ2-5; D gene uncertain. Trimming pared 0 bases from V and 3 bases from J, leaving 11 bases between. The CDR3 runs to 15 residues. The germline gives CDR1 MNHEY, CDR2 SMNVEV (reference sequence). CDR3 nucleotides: TGTGCCAGCAGTTTATCCCGGACGGTTAAAGAGACCCAGTACTTC. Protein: CASSLSRTVKETQYF.

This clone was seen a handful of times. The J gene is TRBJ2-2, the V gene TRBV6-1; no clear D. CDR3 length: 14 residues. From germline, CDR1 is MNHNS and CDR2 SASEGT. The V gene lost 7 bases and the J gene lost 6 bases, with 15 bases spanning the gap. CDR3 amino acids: CASIDRGFAGELFF. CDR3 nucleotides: TGTGCCAGCATTGATCGTGGGTTTGCCGGGGAGCTGTTTTTT.

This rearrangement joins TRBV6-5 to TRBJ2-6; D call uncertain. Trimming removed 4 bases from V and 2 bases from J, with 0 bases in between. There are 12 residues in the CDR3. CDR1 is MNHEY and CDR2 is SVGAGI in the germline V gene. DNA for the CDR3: TGTGCCAGCAGTTCTGGGGCCAACGTCCTGACTTTC. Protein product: CASSSGANVLTF.

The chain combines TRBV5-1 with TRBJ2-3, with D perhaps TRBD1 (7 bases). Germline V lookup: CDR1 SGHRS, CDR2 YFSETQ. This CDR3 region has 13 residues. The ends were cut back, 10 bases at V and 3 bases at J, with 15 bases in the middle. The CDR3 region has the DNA TGCGCCGCGGGGACAGTCGGGACAGATACGCAGTATTTT. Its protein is CAAGTVGTDTQYF.

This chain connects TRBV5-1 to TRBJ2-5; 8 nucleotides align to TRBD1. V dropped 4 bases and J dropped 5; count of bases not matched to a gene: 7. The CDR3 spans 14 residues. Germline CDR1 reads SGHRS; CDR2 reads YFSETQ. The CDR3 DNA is TGCGCCAGCAGCCAAAGGACAGGGATGGAGACCCAGTACTTC. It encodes CASSQRTGMETQYF.

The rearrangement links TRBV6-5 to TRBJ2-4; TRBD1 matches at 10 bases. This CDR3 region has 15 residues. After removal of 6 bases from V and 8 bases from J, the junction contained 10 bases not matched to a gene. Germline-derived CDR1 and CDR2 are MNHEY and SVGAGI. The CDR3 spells CASRRQGAVLDIQYF. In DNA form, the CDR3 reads TGTGCCAGCAGGAGACAGGGGGCCGTGTTGGACATTCAGTACTTC.

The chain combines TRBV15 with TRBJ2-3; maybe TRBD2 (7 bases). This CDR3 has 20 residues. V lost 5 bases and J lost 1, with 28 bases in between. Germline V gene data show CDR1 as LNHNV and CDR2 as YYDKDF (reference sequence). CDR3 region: CATSRNRGGFSSWGTDTQYF. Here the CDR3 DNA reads TGTGCCACCAGCCGGAACCGCGGGGGCTTCTCTAGTTGGGGCACAGATACGCAGTATTTT.

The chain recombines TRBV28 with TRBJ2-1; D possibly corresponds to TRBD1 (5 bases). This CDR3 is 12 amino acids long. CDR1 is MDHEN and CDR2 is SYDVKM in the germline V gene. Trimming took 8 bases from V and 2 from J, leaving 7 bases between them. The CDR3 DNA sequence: TGTGCCAGCGACAGCACCTACAATGAGCAGTTCTTC. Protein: CASDSTYNEQFF.

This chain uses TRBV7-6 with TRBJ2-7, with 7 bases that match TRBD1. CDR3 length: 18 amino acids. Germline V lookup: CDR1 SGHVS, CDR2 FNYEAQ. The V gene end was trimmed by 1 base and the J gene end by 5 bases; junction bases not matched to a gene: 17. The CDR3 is CASSLVGDSAIPGDEQYF. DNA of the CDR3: TGTGCCAGCAGCTTAGTAGGGGACAGTGCTATCCCAGGGGACGAGCAGTACTTC. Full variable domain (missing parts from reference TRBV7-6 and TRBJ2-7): GAGVSQSPRYKVTKRGQDVALRCDPISGHVSLYWYRQALGQGPEFLTYFNYEAQQDKSGLPNDRFSAERPEGSISTLTIQRTEQRDSAMYRCASSLVGDSAIPGDEQYFGPGTRLTVT.

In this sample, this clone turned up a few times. This CDR3 reads CASSQRTIQGGSTDTQYF. The CDR3 DNA sequence: TGTGCCAGCAGCCAACGAACCATACAGGGGGGTAGCACAGATACGCAGTATTTT. V usage is TRBV7-9 and J usage is TRBJ2-3; 8 bases match TRBD1. The CDR3 runs 18 residues. Germline CDR1 and CDR2: SEHNR and FQNEAQ (reference sequence). V shed 5 bases, J shed 0 bases, and the junction held 13 bases outside the gene matches. The complete variable domain, with remaining parts taken from reference TRBV7-9 and TRBJ2-3, reads DTGVSQNPRHKITKRGQNVTFRCDPISEHNRLYWYRQTLGQGPEFLTYFQNEAQLEKSRLLSDRFSAERPKGSFSTLEIQRTEQGDSAMYLCASSQRTIQGGSTDTQYFGPGTRLTVL.